The sequence of this T cell receptor beta chain was determined in a study of blood T cell repertoires in COVID-19. The ends were cut back, 0 bases at V and 3 bases at J, with 11 bases in the middle. Per germline, CDR1 MNHEY and CDR2 SVGEGT. The CDR3 runs 15 residues. Recovered status applied to Cohort 3 donors who had two consecutive negative PCRs. It also applied to those with clearance or with symptom resolution. Some clones are missing from TCRdb's copy, which holds only in-frame ones; the method was immunoSEQ multiplex PCR. The profile shows about 200,000 clones, roughly 84% of them singletons. Sequenced input: PBMCs or T cells enriched from blood (not recorded which). This TCR was recovered from a man in his forties who had recovered from COVID-19. This sequence joins TRBV6-2 or TRBV6-3 and TRBJ1-2, with a possible D match to TRBD1 (6 bases). CDR3 loop: CASSYSIQGDYGYTF. Written as DNA, the CDR3 is TGTGCCAGCAGTTACTCGATACAGGGAGACTATGGCTACACCTTC.